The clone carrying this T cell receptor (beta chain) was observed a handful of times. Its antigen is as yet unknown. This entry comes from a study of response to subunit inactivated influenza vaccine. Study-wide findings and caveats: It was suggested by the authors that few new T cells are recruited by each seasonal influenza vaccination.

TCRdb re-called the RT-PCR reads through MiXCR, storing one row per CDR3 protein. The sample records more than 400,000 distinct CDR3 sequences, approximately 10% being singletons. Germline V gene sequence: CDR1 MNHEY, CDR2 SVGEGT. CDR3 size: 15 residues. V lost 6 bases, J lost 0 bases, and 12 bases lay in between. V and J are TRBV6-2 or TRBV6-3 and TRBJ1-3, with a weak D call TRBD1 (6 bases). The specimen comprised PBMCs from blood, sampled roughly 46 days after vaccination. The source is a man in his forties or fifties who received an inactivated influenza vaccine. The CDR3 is CASRTRQDSGNTIYF. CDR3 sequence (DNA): TGTGCCAGCAGGACTAGACAGGACTCTGGAAACACCATATATTTT.